The T cell receptor (beta chain) under discussion was sequenced for a study of blood T cells in healthy people across ages. Study context: About one barcoded beta molecule per two T cells came from capture by template switching.

Primed by a sample-barcoded 5' primer and a J-beta primer mix, a second PCR proceeded for about 7 to 12 cycles. A single record per CDR3 protein comes from TCRdb applying MiXCR to the 5' RACE reads. The sample carries approximately 810,000 distinct CDR3 sequences, more than 25% recorded once. The CDR3 is 16 amino acids. Germline lookup yields CDR1 SGHVS and CDR2 FQNEAQ. V was cut by 1 base and J by 0 bases, with 10 bases left in between. Each donor gave ten milliliters of peripheral blood. This chain connects TRBV7-8 to TRBJ2-1; D gene unclear. The TCR was taken from an elderly woman in good health. Source material: blood. The CDR3 nucleotides are TGTGCCAGCAGCTTAGAGCCGACGCTCTCCTACAATGAGCAGTTCTTC. This translates into CASSLEPTLSYNEQFF.